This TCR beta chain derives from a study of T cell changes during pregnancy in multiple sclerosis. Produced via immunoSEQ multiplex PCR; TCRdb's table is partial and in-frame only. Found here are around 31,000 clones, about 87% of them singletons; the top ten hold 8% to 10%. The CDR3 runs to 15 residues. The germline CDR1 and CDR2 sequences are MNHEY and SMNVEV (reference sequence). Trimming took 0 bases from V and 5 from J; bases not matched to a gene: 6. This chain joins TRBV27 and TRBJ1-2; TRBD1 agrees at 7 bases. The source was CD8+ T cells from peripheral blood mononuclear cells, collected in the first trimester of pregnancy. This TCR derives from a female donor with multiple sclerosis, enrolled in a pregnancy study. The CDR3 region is CASSLSRTGQYGYTF. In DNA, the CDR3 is TGTGCCAGCAGTTTATCGAGGACAGGCCAGTATGGCTACACCTTC.